The 9 T cell receptor beta chains below come from one sample, sequenced in a study of control samples from healthy donors and cancer patients (TCRdb year 2020). Library preparation used the immunoSEQ multiplex PCR assay. What TCRdb holds here is the immuneACCESS table cut down to in-frame rearrangements. Part of the clones is not present; checked against another copy, under half of the missing clones reflect an unresolved V gene, and the others are unexplained. Recorded for this sample are 20,000 or so clones; 85% of them occurred a single time. The ten top clones hold around 39% of the sample. The specimen sequenced was PBMCs. Receptors originate from a man aged 60 to 75 with head and neck cancer.

CDR3 sequence: CASSLVANSGNTIYF. In DNA form, the CDR3 reads TGCGCCAGCAGCTTGGTGGCCAACTCTGGAAACACCATATATTTT. The chain employs TRBV5-1 and TRBJ1-3, with D hard to call. V lost 0 bases and J 0 bases, leaving 7 bases between the germline ends. This CDR3 spans 15 amino acids. From germline, CDR1 is SGHRS and CDR2 YFSETQ.

This rearrangement joins TRBV10-2 to TRBJ2-1; tentatively, D is TRBD1 (5 bases). Trimming took 2 bases from V and 7 from J, leaving 12 bases between them. Germline V CDR1 and CDR2: WSHSY, SAAADI. The CDR3 covers 14 residues. The CDR3 bases are TGCGCCAGCAGTGAGGGGGCCCCAGGGAATGAGCAGTTCTTC. The encoded protein is CASSEGAPGNEQFF.

The sample holds one count of this clone. The J gene is TRBJ2-2, the V gene TRBV7-9, with 8 bases aligning to TRBD2. The CDR3 length is 16 residues. V lost 1 base, J lost 5 bases, and 6 bases stayed unmatched. CDR1 and CDR2 from the germline V gene are SEHNR and FQNEAQ (reference sequence). The CDR3 reads CASSLGGGRKTGELFF. CDR3 in DNA: TGTGCCAGCAGCTTAGGAGGCGGGAGGAAGACCGGGGAGCTGTTTTTT.

The chain is built from TRBV6-9 and TRBJ2-1; a possible D gene is TRBD1 (6 bases). Looked up from germline, CDR1 is MNHGY and CDR2 is SVAAGI. The germline V and J ends were trimmed by 3 bases and 4 bases, with 10 bases remaining between them. The CDR3 spans 14 residues. The CDR3 region is CASSYRGWYNEQFF. The DNA for the CDR3 is TGTGCCAGCAGTTACAGGGGATGGTACAATGAGCAGTTCTTC.

The rearrangement joins TRBV5-4 to TRBJ1-2; D uncertain. Germline lookup yields CDR1 SGHNT and CDR2 YYREEE (reference sequence). The CDR3 length is 17 residues. V lost 3 bases and J lost 2, with 20 bases in between. CDR3 sequence reads: CASSSRASTQSNYGYTF. CDR3 coding DNA: TGTGCCAGCAGCTCGCGGGCCTCTACACAGTCCAACTATGGCTACACCTTC. Full variable domain (outside the CDR3, taken from reference TRBV5-4 and TRBJ1-2): ETGVTQSPTHLIKTRGQQVTLRCSSQSGHNTVSWYQQALGQGPQFIFQYYREEENGRGNFPPRFSGLQFPNYSSELNVNALELDDSALYLCASSSRASTQSNYGYTFGSGTRLTVV.

CDR3 region: CASSPDRDGYTF. Here the CDR3 DNA reads TGTGCCAGCAGCCCTGACAGGGACGGCTACACCTTC. The chain recombines TRBV11-2 with TRBJ1-2, with TRBD1 identical over 7 bases. V trimming: 5 bases; J trimming: 8 bases; junction bases outside the gene matches: 5. The CDR3 sequence is 12 residues long. Germline CDR1 and CDR2: SGHAT and FQNNGV.

J is TRBJ2-4 and V is TRBV6-4; TRBD1 is a possible D gene (6 bases). Germline V CDR1 and CDR2: MRHNA, SNTAGT. The CDR3 is made up of 16 amino acids. Trimming removed 6 bases at V and 8 bases at J, with 23 bases between. The CDR3 spells CASRVAWGRPGDIQYF. Written as DNA, the CDR3 is TGTGCCAGCAGGGTTGCATGGGGACGGCCAGGGGACATTCAGTACTTC.

CDR3 coding DNA: TGTGCCAGCAGCCCCGCGGGCTTTTCCTCCTACAATGAGCAGTTCTTC. It is translated as CASSPAGFSSYNEQFF. This chain uses TRBV6-4 with TRBJ2-1; a weak D match, TRBD2 (5 bases). In germline, CDR1 is MRHNA, CDR2 SNTAGT. The CDR3 totals 16 residues. The V end lost 6 bases, the J end lost 0 bases, and 15 bases lay between the germline ends.

The chain employs TRBV3-1 (or the pseudogene TRBV3-2) and TRBJ2-7; D remains unclear. Germline V gene lookup returns CDR1 LGHDT and CDR2 YNNKEL (reference sequence). V was pared by 5 bases and J by 3 bases, with 8 bases between. The CDR3 sequence is 12 residues long. The CDR3 bases are TGTGCCAGCAGCGCCGCCGTCTACGAGCAGTACTTC. This sequence encodes CASSAAVYEQYF.